These 13 T cell receptor beta chains share one sample of origin, sequenced in a study of shared clonotypes between healthy human individuals. Profiling relied on immunoSEQ multiplex PCR, and the TCRdb table lists in-frame clones only, not all of them. The repertoire holds around 600,000 clones, with around 97% as singletons. Sequencing was carried out using naive CD4+ T cells sorted from blood. Subset meaning: CD45RA+ positively selected. Receptors originate from a woman in her 30s in good health.

The genes are TRBV28 and TRBJ2-1; 14 bases map to TRBD2. The CDR3 sequence is 17 residues long. V lost 5 bases, J lost 12 bases, and 15 bases stayed unmatched. Germline CDR1 reads MDHEN; CDR2 reads SYDVKM. Written as DNA, the CDR3 is TGTGCCAGCAGTCCCAGCACCGGGACTAGCGGGAGAGGCGGGCAGTTCTTC. As protein: CASSPSTGTSGRGGQFF.

Remarks on this clone: Other DNA sequences of this sample code for an identical CDR3. The DNA for the CDR3 is TGTGCCAGCTCACCAGGGAGCACAGATACGCAGTATTTT. Its protein is CASSPGSTDTQYF. The chain joins TRBV18 to TRBJ2-3; D uncertain. Germline assignment: CDR1 KGHSH and CDR2 LQKENI. Trimming shortened V by 2 bases and J by 0 bases, and 3 bases separated the two germline ends. The CDR3 loop spans 13 amino acids.

This clone showed up just once. The chain combines TRBV28 with TRBJ1-1; tentative D call: TRBD1 (6 bases). Between the trimmed V and J ends, which lost 5 bases and 7 bases, there was a span of 11 bases. The CDR3 has 12 amino acids. Germline values: CDR1 MDHEN, CDR2 SYDVKM. In nucleotides, the CDR3 is TGTGCCAGCAGTAGGGAGGACAGTGAAGCTTTCTTT. It translates to CASSREDSEAFF.

The CDR3 region is CASRGYEQYF. DNA of the CDR3: TGTGCCAGCAGAGGGTACGAGCAGTACTTC. The chain carries TRBV28 and TRBJ2-5; D not resolved. The tail of the sequence fits TRBJ2-7 better, so the J call may be wrong. Per the germline V gene, CDR1 is MDHEN and CDR2 is SYDVKM. The CDR3 is 10 amino acids.

V usage is TRBV9 and J usage is TRBJ1-2, with D uncertain. CDR3 size: 13 residues. CDR1 is SGDLS and CDR2 is YYNGEE in the germline V gene. V shed 1 base and J shed 7 bases, with 11 bases lying between them. Here the CDR3 DNA reads TGTGCCAGCAGCGTACAACTAGGGAGTGGCTACACCTTC. Protein: CASSVQLGSGYTF.

J is TRBJ2-5 and V is TRBV6-6, with a tentative D call TRBD1 (5 bases). Germline values: CDR1 MNHNY, CDR2 SVGAGI (reference sequence). This CDR3 is built from 14 residues. V lost 6 bases to trimming and J lost 2 bases, with 13 bases between them. The CDR3 loop is CASSPTDGQETQYF. CDR3 bases: TGTGCCAGCAGCCCGACAGACGGTCAAGAGACCCAGTACTTC.

The V gene is TRBV9, the J gene TRBJ2-2; the D is unclear. This CDR3 has 15 residues. Per germline, CDR1 SGDLS and CDR2 YYNGEE. V shed 2 bases and J shed 0 bases, with 8 bases lying between them. CDR3 nucleotides: TGTGCCAGCAGCGTCGGCTGGGCGAACACCGGGGAGCTGTTTTTT. Its translation is CASSVGWANTGELFF. Full variable domain (rest looked up from reference TRBV9 and TRBJ2-2): DSGVTQTPKHLITATGQRVTLRCSPRSGDLSVYWYQQSLDQGLQFLIQYYNGEERAKGNILERFSAQQFPDLHSELNLSSLELGDSALYFCASSVGWANTGELFFGEGSRLTVL.

The V and J genes are TRBV5-1 and TRBJ2-7; D is undetermined. Per germline, CDR1 SGHRS and CDR2 YFSETQ. Trimming cost V 4 bases and J 3 bases, with 8 bases left between them. There are 12 residues in the CDR3. CDR3 amino acids: CASSLSIYEQYF. The CDR3 DNA reads as TGCGCCAGCAGCCTTAGCATCTACGAGCAGTACTTC.

The chain carries TRBV10-2 and TRBJ2-1; D gene ambiguous. CDR1 is WSHSY, CDR2 SAAADI, per germline. V lost 0 bases and J 6 bases, leaving 0 bases between the germline ends. The CDR3 consists of 11 residues. The CDR3 loop reads CASSESNEQFF. The CDR3, as DNA: TGCGCCAGCAGTGAGTCCAATGAGCAGTTCTTC.

J is TRBJ2-1 and V is TRBV19; tentatively, D is TRBD1 or TRBD2 (5 bases each). This CDR3 comprises 16 residues. Germline CDR1 is LNHDA and CDR2 is SQIVND (reference sequence). Trimming removed 1 base from V and 0 bases from J, with 10 bases in between. The CDR3 reads CASSIAGPTSYNEQFF. The CDR3 bases are TGTGCCAGTAGTATAGCGGGACCCACCTCCTACAATGAGCAGTTCTTC. The full variable domain, completed using reference TRBV19 and TRBJ2-1, is DGGITQSPKYLFRKEGQNVTLSCEQNLNHDAMYWYRQDPGQGLRLIYYSQIVNDFQKGDIAEGYSVSREKKESFPLTVTSAQKNPTAFYLCASSIAGPTSYNEQFFGPGTRLTVL.

The rearrangement links TRBV5-1 to TRBJ2-1; D not certain. Deletions cut 2 bases from V and 10 bases from J, with 10 bases between. This CDR3 has 12 residues. Per germline, CDR1 SGHRS and CDR2 YFSETQ. CDR3 DNA sequence: TGCGCCAGCAGCTTTACTGACCTCGAGCAGTTCTTC. Protein sequence: CASSFTDLEQFF.

The chain combines TRBV2 with TRBJ2-7; maybe TRBD1 (6 bases). This CDR3 region has 14 residues. Germline CDR1 SNHLY, CDR2 FYNNEI. The V end lost 5 bases, the J end lost 2 bases, and 13 bases lay between the germline ends. CDR3 residues: CASSRTGQPYEQYF. CDR3 nucleotides: TGTGCCAGCAGTCGGACGGGACAACCCTACGAGCAGTACTTC.

The chain couples TRBV27 to TRBJ1-2; TRBD1 might be the D (6 bases). There are 14 residues in the CDR3. V shed 8 bases and J shed 1 base, with 14 bases lying between them. Germline CDR1 MNHEY, CDR2 SMNVEV (reference sequence). CDR3 sequence reads: CASRRSGDNYGYTF. DNA for the CDR3: TGTGCCAGCCGGCGATCAGGGGATAACTATGGCTACACCTTC.